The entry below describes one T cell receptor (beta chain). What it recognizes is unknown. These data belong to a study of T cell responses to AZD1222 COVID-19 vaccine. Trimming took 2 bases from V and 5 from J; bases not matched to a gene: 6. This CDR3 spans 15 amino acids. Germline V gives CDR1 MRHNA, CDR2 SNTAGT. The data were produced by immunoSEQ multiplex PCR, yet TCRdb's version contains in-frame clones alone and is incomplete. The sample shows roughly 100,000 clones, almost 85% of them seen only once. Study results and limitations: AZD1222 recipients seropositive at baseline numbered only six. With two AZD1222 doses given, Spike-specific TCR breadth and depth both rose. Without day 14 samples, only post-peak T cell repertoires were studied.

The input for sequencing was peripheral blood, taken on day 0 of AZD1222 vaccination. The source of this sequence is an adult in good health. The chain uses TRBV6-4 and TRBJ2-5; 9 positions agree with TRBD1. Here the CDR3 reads CASSDLGTGLETQYF. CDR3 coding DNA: TGTGCCAGCAGTGACCTTGGGACAGGGTTGGAGACCCAGTACTTC.